The next 23 T cell receptor beta chains were all read from a single sample in a study of T cells in Graves' hyperthyroidism and ophthalmopathy. RNA transcripts provided the source from which TCR beta CDR3 regions were amplified. When the TCR CDR3 underwent first-round RT-PCR, the HTBI primer set was used. Via MiXCR, TCRdb re-called the multiplex PCR reads, giving one row per CDR3 protein. Among about 560,000 distinct CDR3 sequences listed, 16% were seen once. Sequenced: blood. The source of these receptors is a woman aged 18-29 years with Graves' hyperthyroidism.

In its sample, this clonotype was seen a few times. V gene TRBV5-4 combines with J gene TRBJ2-2; possibly TRBD1 or TRBD2 for D (5 bases each). V lost 4 bases and J 2 bases, leaving 6 bases between the germline ends. The CDR3 extends over 13 amino acids. The germline V gene encodes CDR1 SGHNT and CDR2 YYREEE (reference sequence). CDR3 sequence (DNA): TGTGCCAGCAGCCGGGACAACACCGGGGAGCTGTTTTTT. Protein product: CASSRDNTGELFF.

This clonotype came up many times. CDR3 amino acids: CASRWTSGAPNTQYF. The CDR3 nucleotides are TGTGCCAGCAGATGGACTAGCGGGGCCCCCAATACGCAGTATTTT. The chain links TRBV12-3 or TRBV12-4 to TRBJ2-3; 12 nucleotides align to TRBD2. V gave up 6 bases and J gave up 7 bases; unmatched junction bases: 8. The CDR3 runs 15 residues.

This rearrangement joins TRBV4-2 to TRBJ2-7, with D unclear. Trimming took off 3 bases at V and 3 bases at J, with 18 bases between the two ends. This CDR3 contains 16 residues. Germline V gene lookup returns CDR1 LGHNA and CDR2 YNFKEQ. Here the CDR3 DNA reads TGTGCCAGCAGCCAGGCTCCAGGAAGAAGGGACTACGAGCAGTACTTC. Its translation: CASSQAPGRRDYEQYF.

This clonotype appeared a few times. The V gene is TRBV15, the J gene TRBJ1-5; 10 bases line up with TRBD1. Germline V gene sequence: CDR1 LNHNV, CDR2 YYDKDF (reference sequence). After removal of 1 base from V and 0 bases from J, the junction contained 3 bases not matched to a gene. The CDR3 length is 17 residues. The DNA of the CDR3 is TGTGCCACCAGCAGAGGCGGGACAGGGGTTAGCAATCAGCCCCAGCATTTT. Its translation is CATSRGGTGVSNQPQHF.

This clonotype was found a few times. The V call is TRBV29-1, the J call TRBJ1-6; D not certain. CDR3 length: 13 amino acids. V shed 6 bases and J shed 2 bases, with 8 bases lying between them. Germline CDR1 SQVTM, CDR2 ANQGSEA. CDR3 protein: CSVEGPYNSPLHF. The CDR3 bases are TGCAGCGTCGAGGGTCCCTATAATTCACCCCTCCACTTT.

This clonotype has at least ten counts. The V and J genes are TRBV10-3 and TRBJ2-7, with 9 nucleotides matching TRBD1. Per the germline V gene, CDR1 is ENHRY and CDR2 is SYGVKD. This CDR3 has 14 residues. Germline trimming cut 3 bases from V and 3 bases from J; bases unmatched to any gene: 3. In DNA, the CDR3 is TGTGCCATCAGTGATGGGACAGGGAGCTACGAGCAGTACTTC. Amino acids: CAISDGTGSYEQYF.

The chain links TRBV19 to TRBJ1-5; 7 bases match TRBD1. There are 15 residues in the CDR3. V lost 5 bases and J lost 7; bases outside the gene matches: 11. Germline CDR1 is LNHDA and CDR2 is SQIVND (reference sequence). CDR3 in amino acids: CASSASRQGRQPQHF. In nucleotides, the CDR3 is TGTGCCAGTAGTGCCTCCCGACAGGGTAGACAGCCCCAGCATTTT.

The gene calls are TRBV25-1 and TRBJ2-7; weak D call: TRBD1 (5 bases). The ends were cut back, 6 bases at V and 0 bases at J, with 15 bases in the middle. CDR3 size: 15 residues. In germline, CDR1 is MGHDK, CDR2 SYGVNS. The CDR3 DNA reads TGTGCCAGCAGACCAGGGAAGGGGATCTCCTACGAGCAGTACTTC. This encodes CASRPGKGISYEQYF.

V is TRBV12-3 or TRBV12-4 and J is TRBJ2-1, with D perhaps TRBD2 (6 bases). This CDR3 spans 17 amino acids. V was shortened by 0 bases and J by 3 bases, with 15 bases between the two germline ends. CDR3 sequence: CASSLALGGTYYNEQFF. DNA of the CDR3: TGTGCCAGCAGTTTAGCGCTCGGCGGGACCTACTACAATGAGCAGTTCTTC.

The CDR3 region is CASSLTGVGIYNEQFF. CDR3 DNA sequence: TGTGCCAGCAGTTTGACAGGGGTTGGTATCTACAATGAGCAGTTCTTC. This chain connects TRBV6-1 to TRBJ2-1, with TRBD1 matching 8 bases. Looked up from germline, CDR1 is MNHNS and CDR2 is SASEGT. J lost 3 bases, V lost 5 bases, and 9 bases had no gene match. The length of the CDR3 is 16 residues.

In this sample, this clonotype turned up many times. V is TRBV15 and J is TRBJ1-5; D ambiguous. With 5 bases removed from V and 6 bases from J, the gap between germline ends came to 14 bases. Germline lookup yields CDR1 LNHNV and CDR2 YYDKDF (reference sequence). The CDR3 loop spans 14 amino acids. The CDR3 region is CATSRVGVGQPQHF. DNA of the CDR3: TGTGCCACCAGCCGAGTGGGTGTCGGTCAGCCCCAGCATTTT.

This clonotype has more than one count but fewer than ten. A much larger clone lies one base from this, so it may be a read error. The rearrangement joins TRBV3-1 to TRBJ1-1, with no clear D. Looked up from germline, CDR1 is LGHDT and CDR2 is YNNKEL (reference sequence). This CDR3 is 13 amino acids long. This CDR3 is CARSQGGWAEAFF. The DNA of the CDR3 is TGTGCCCGCAGCCAAGGAGGGTGGGCTGAAGCTTTCTTT.

A few counts support this clonotype. CDR3 loop: CASRRAGGSNEQYF. The CDR3 DNA follows: TGTGCCAGTAGGCGAGCGGGGGGGTCCAACGAGCAGTACTTC. V gene TRBV19 combines with J gene TRBJ2-7, with 10 bases that match TRBD2. The V gene end was trimmed by 6 bases and the J gene end by 5 bases; junction bases not matched to a gene: 7. Germline V CDR1 and CDR2: LNHDA, SQIVND (reference sequence). This CDR3 is built from 14 residues.

The V and J genes are TRBV4-3 and TRBJ1-1, with a possible D match to TRBD1 (5 bases). Germline V lookup: CDR1 LGHNA, CDR2 YSLEER. V shed 0 bases and J shed 0 bases, with 11 bases lying between them. The CDR3 is 16 residues long. The CDR3 DNA sequence: TGCGCCAGCAGCCAAGATACAGGACCCATGAACACTGAAGCTTTCTTT. Its translation is CASSQDTGPMNTEAFF.

This clonotype came up many times. The V and J genes are TRBV2 and TRBJ2-5; 10 bases map to TRBD2. With V trimmed by 3 bases and J by 3 bases, 10 bases remained unmatched. This CDR3 spans 17 amino acids. CDR1 is SNHLY, CDR2 FYNNEI, per germline. The CDR3 reads CASSDADLAGVEETQYF. Here the CDR3 DNA reads TGTGCCAGCAGTGATGCCGACCTAGCGGGAGTTGAAGAGACCCAGTACTTC.

The V gene is TRBV3-1, the J gene TRBJ2-2, with a possible D match to TRBD1 (5 bases). The length of the CDR3 is 15 residues. Germline CDR1 is LGHDT and CDR2 is YNNKEL (reference sequence). The V end was cut by 3 bases, the J end by 5 bases, with 13 bases between. The CDR3 loop is CASSHRGLETGELFF. In DNA form, the CDR3 reads TGTGCCAGCAGCCATAGGGGTTTGGAGACCGGGGAGCTGTTTTTT.

This clonotype came up a few times. This chain links TRBV6-1 with TRBJ1-6, with no clear D. The CDR3 length is 13 residues. With 7 bases removed from V and 10 bases from J, the gap between germline ends came to 14 bases. CDR1 is MNHNS and CDR2 is SASEGT in the germline V gene. CDR3 bases: TGTGCCAGCAAGGAGAGTGGGTGGTCACCCCTCCACTTT. It specifies CASKESGWSPLHF.

This clonotype was picked up many times. Here the CDR3 DNA reads TGTGCCAGCGGGGGAGGACTAGCGAGACTTGAGCAGTTCTTC. Its protein is CASGGGLARLEQFF. The J gene is TRBJ2-1, the V gene TRBV11-2; 9 nucleotides match TRBD2. CDR1 and CDR2 (germline): SGHAT, FQNNGV. V dropped 8 bases and J dropped 9; count of bases not matched to a gene: 11. The CDR3 contains 14 residues.

This clonotype was picked up many times. The chain links TRBV12-3 or TRBV12-4 to TRBJ2-5; tentatively, D is TRBD2 (5 bases). V gave up 6 bases and J gave up 6 bases, with 14 bases separating them. CDR3 length: 13 amino acids. The CDR3: CASSHEGAKTQYF. CDR3 sequence (DNA): TGTGCCAGCAGCCACGAGGGCGCGAAGACCCAGTACTTC.

This clonotype was seen at least ten times. The rearrangement joins TRBV12-3 or TRBV12-4 to TRBJ2-2; TRBD1 agrees at 9 bases. The CDR3 is made up of 17 amino acids. The V and J ends lost 2 bases and 4 bases, in that order; junction bases with no gene match: 8. Here the CDR3 reads CASSLIPGQGSTGELFF. DNA for the CDR3: TGTGCCAGCAGTTTAATCCCGGGACAGGGTAGCACCGGGGAGCTGTTTTTT.

Worth noting for this clonotype: A much larger clone sits a single nucleotide away, making a read error possible. V gene TRBV6-5 combines with J gene TRBJ2-1; the D is unclear. Trimming stripped 7 bases from V and 10 bases from J, with 26 bases between. Germline V gene data show CDR1 as MNHEY and CDR2 as SVGAGI. CDR3 length: 16 amino acids. Written as DNA, the CDR3 is TGTGCCAGCACATTACTTTCTCTTCTAGGTCCCTACGAGCAGTTCTTC. Translating it yields CASTLLSLLGPYEQFF.

At least ten counts were recorded for this clonotype. The chain uses TRBV28 and TRBJ2-7; 7 positions agree with TRBD1. This CDR3 contains 15 residues. Per germline, CDR1 MDHEN and CDR2 SYDVKM. Unmatched junction bases numbered 12, after V lost 5 bases and J lost 5 bases. This CDR3 is CASSRTGTVFHEQYF. Written as DNA, the CDR3 is TGTGCCAGCAGTAGAACCGGGACAGTCTTCCACGAGCAGTACTTC.

With respect to this clonotype: A much larger clone lies one base from this, so it may be a read error. The rearrangement links TRBV12-3 or TRBV12-4 to TRBJ1-1; D unclear. The CDR3 totals 15 residues. The CDR3 here is CANTSTPDGYTDAFF. CDR3 DNA: TGTGCCAACACCTCAACCCCGGACGGCTACACTGACGCTTTCTTT.